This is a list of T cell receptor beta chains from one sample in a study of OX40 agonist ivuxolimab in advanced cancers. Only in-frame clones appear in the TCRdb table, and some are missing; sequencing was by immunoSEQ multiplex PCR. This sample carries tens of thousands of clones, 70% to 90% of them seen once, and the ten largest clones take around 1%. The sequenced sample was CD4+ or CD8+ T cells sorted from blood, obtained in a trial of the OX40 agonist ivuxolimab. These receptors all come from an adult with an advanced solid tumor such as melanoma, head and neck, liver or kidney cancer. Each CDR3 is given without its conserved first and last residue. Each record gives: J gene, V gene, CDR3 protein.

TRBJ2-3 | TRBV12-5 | ASNYGAHTDTQY
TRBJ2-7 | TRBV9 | ASSVARSGRECFEQY
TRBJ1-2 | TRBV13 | ASSFGQFNYGYT
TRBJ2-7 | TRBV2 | ASSGREFGYEQY
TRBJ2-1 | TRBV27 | ASSSASAVSYNEQF
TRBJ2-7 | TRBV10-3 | AISESRDEQY
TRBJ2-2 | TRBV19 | ASSTALGNGELF
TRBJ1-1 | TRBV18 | ASSPGSEMNTEAF
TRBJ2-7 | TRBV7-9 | ASNNRGSYEQY
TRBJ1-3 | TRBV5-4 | ASSSKTAKASGNTIY
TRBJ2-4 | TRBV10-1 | ASSLQVFEDNIQY
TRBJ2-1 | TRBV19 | ASSIEDTLSYNEQF